One and the same sample provided the 16 T cell receptor beta chains below, sequenced in a study of blood T cell repertoires in COVID-19. TCRdb's table, derived via immunoSEQ multiplex PCR, lists solely in-frame clones and lacks some. The sample yields about 34,000 clones, over 90% seen once. Sequenced material: peripheral blood. The receptors shown here come from a man between 60 and 75 years old with active or convalescent COVID-19.

As to this clone: Relative to the germline gene, one junction end is altered; a read error may explain this. This chain connects TRBV7-7 to TRBJ2-5; TRBD2 agrees at 7 bases. Germline V gene sequence: CDR1 SSHAT, CDR2 FNYEAQ (reference sequence). The CDR3 consists of 16 residues. The CDR3 loop reads CASSLESAGRQETQYF. The CDR3 DNA sequence: TGTGCTAGCAGCTTAGAGTCAGCGGGGCGCCAAGAGACCCAGTACTTC.

This chain uses TRBV19 with TRBJ1-5; TRBD1 agrees at 11 bases. The V and J ends lost 8 bases and 0 bases, in that order; junction bases with no gene match: 12. The CDR3 loop spans 18 amino acids. Germline lookup yields CDR1 LNHDA and CDR2 SQIVND (reference sequence). The CDR3 DNA sequence: TGTGCCAGTCCCCGGGACAGGGGGATTTTATATAGCAATCAGCCCCAGCATTTT. Translated: CASPRDRGILYSNQPQHF.

The CDR3 bases are TGTGCCAGCTCACCGACAGGGGGCCAGGACACTGAAGCTTTCTTT. It translates to CASSPTGGQDTEAFF. The chain has TRBV18 and TRBJ1-1; 10 nucleotides match TRBD1. Trimming took 3 bases from V and 3 from J; bases not matched to a gene: 4. The CDR3 has 15 amino acids. Germline V gene sequence: CDR1 KGHSH, CDR2 LQKENI. The full variable domain, rest sourced from reference TRBV18 and TRBJ1-1, is NAGVMQNPRHLVRRRGQEARLRCSPMKGHSHVYWYRQLPEEGLKFMVYLQKENIIDESGMPKERFSAEFPKEGPSILRIQQVVRGDSAAYFCASSPTGGQDTEAFFGQGTRLTVV.

This chain joins TRBV9 and TRBJ2-2; a possible D gene is TRBD2 (6 bases). CDR1 is SGDLS, CDR2 YYNGEE, per germline. V lost 0 bases, J lost 6 bases, and 18 bases lay in between. There are 17 residues in the CDR3. In nucleotides, the CDR3 is TGTGCCAGCAGCGTAGGTAGTCGGGGGACCCACGCCGGGGAGCTGTTTTTT. This translates into CASSVGSRGTHAGELFF.

The J gene is TRBJ2-7, the V gene TRBV9, with 8 bases aligning to TRBD2. Trimming removed 4 bases from V and 1 base from J; junction bases left unmatched: 7. The CDR3 loop spans 15 amino acids. Germline V gives CDR1 SGDLS, CDR2 YYNGEE. The CDR3 DNA is TGTGCCAGCAGCTCGGGGGGGCGCGGGTCCTACGAGCAGTACTTC. Amino acid sequence: CASSSGGRGSYEQYF. The complete variable domain, with remaining parts taken from reference TRBV9 and TRBJ2-7, reads DSGVTQTPKHLITATGQRVTLRCSPRSGDLSVYWYQQSLDQGLQFLIQYYNGEERAKGNILERFSAQQFPDLHSELNLSSLELGDSALYFCASSSGGRGSYEQYFGPGTRLTVT.

This sequence joins TRBV27 and TRBJ1-5; possibly TRBD1 for D (5 bases). With 2 bases removed from V and 5 bases from J, the gap between germline ends came to 10 bases. This CDR3 is 14 amino acids long. CDR1 is MNHEY, CDR2 SMNVEV, per germline (reference sequence). This CDR3 is CASSLQGTHQPQHF. The CDR3, as DNA: TGTGCCAGCAGTTTACAGGGAACTCATCAGCCCCAGCATTTT.

This chain links TRBV29-1 with TRBJ2-7; 9 bases line up with TRBD1. Germline lookup yields CDR1 SQVTM and CDR2 ANQGSEA. The CDR3 runs to 14 residues. V shed 7 bases and J 2 bases; nucleotides not matched to a gene: 9. Here the CDR3 DNA reads TGCAGCGGTCAGGGACAGGGAGCCCCCTACGAGCAGTACTTC. Amino acids: CSGQGQGAPYEQYF.

The chain uses TRBV4-1 and TRBJ1-2, with 9 positions matching TRBD1. In germline, CDR1 is MGHRA, CDR2 YSYEKL. Trimming took 2 bases from V and 4 from J; bases not matched to a gene: 5. This CDR3 spans 15 amino acids. In DNA form, the CDR3 reads TGCGCCAGCAGCCAACTACAGGGGGCTGGCTATGGCTACACCTTC. This sequence encodes CASSQLQGAGYGYTF.

The genes are TRBV5-1 and TRBJ2-6; 7 nucleotides match TRBD1. There are 16 residues in the CDR3. Per germline, CDR1 SGHRS and CDR2 YFSETQ. The junction had 8 bases not matched to a gene; V was cut back by 4 bases and J by 4 bases. CDR3 in DNA: TGCGCCAGCAGCGACCACAGGGGAGCGGGGGCCAACGTCCTGACTTTC. Translation: CASSDHRGAGANVLTF. Based on the CDR3 plus reference TRBV5-1 and TRBJ2-6, the full variable domain is KAGVTQTPRYLIKTRGQQVTLSCSPISGHRSVSWYQQTPGQGLQFLFEYFSETQRNKGNFPGRFSGRQFSNSRSEMNVSTLELGDSALYLCASSDHRGAGANVLTFGAGSRLTVL.

This clone was observed a handful of times. This chain connects TRBV2 to TRBJ1-2; a possible D gene is TRBD1 (6 bases). This CDR3 is 13 amino acids long. The V gene lost 6 bases and the J gene lost 2 bases, with 10 bases spanning the gap. Germline CDR1 is SNHLY and CDR2 is FYNNEI. DNA of the CDR3: TGTGCCAGCAGGTGGGGGCGCAACTATGGCTACACCTTC. This codes for CASRWGRNYGYTF.

The rearrangement uses TRBV6-1 and TRBJ1-3, with D perhaps matching TRBD1 (5 bases). The V gene lost 0 bases and the J gene lost 0 bases, with 15 bases spanning the gap. The CDR3 spans 18 residues. CDR1 MNHNS and CDR2 SASEGT come from the germline V gene. CDR3 DNA sequence: TGTGCCAGCAGTGAAGCGCTGATTTCAAGGGGCTCTGGAAACACCATATATTTT. Its protein product is CASSEALISRGSGNTIYF.

Only a few counts were recorded for this clone. V and J are TRBV10-2 and TRBJ1-4, with unresolved D. The CDR3 is 12 amino acids. With 5 bases removed from V and 8 bases from J, the gap between germline ends came to 9 bases. The germline CDR1 and CDR2 sequences are WSHSY and SAAADI. CDR3 in amino acids: CASSYLREKLFF. CDR3 bases: TGCGCCAGCAGTTACCTCAGAGAAAAACTGTTTTTT.

The gene calls are TRBV3-1 (or the pseudogene TRBV3-2) and TRBJ2-7, with D hard to call. Germline V gene sequence: CDR1 LGHDT, CDR2 YNNKEL (reference sequence). The V gene lost 2 bases and the J gene lost 7 bases, with 21 bases spanning the gap. This CDR3 is built from 16 residues. CDR3 region: CASSQTGSGSRGEQYF. In DNA form, the CDR3 reads TGTGCCAGCAGCCAAACTGGGTCCGGGTCACGAGGAGAGCAGTACTTC.

This sequence joins TRBV18 and TRBJ2-5; no clear D gene. Per the germline V gene, CDR1 is KGHSH and CDR2 is LQKENI. This CDR3 has 14 amino acids. With 1 base removed from V and 2 bases from J, the gap between germline ends came to 8 bases. CDR3 residues: CASSPRGYQETQYF. DNA of the CDR3: TGTGCCAGCTCACCACGAGGATATCAAGAGACCCAGTACTTC. Together with reference TRBV18 and TRBJ2-5, the CDR3 gives the full variable domain: NAGVMQNPRHLVRRRGQEARLRCSPMKGHSHVYWYRQLPEEGLKFMVYLQKENIIDESGMPKERFSAEFPKEGPSILRIQQVVRGDSAAYFCASSPRGYQETQYFGPGTRLLVL.

The chain joins TRBV12-5 to TRBJ1-4; D gene ambiguous. Looked up from germline, CDR1 is LGHNT and CDR2 is FRNRAP. Deletions cut 1 base from V and 4 bases from J, with 7 bases between. This CDR3 is built from 14 residues. CDR3 DNA: TGTGCTAGTGGTTTGGGGGCTCGTAATGAAAAACTGTTTTTT. The encoded protein is CASGLGARNEKLFF.

CDR3 region: CASRSGGLDYGYTF. In DNA form, the CDR3 reads TGCGCCAGCAGATCGGGGGGCTTGGACTATGGCTACACCTTC. The chain links TRBV5-1 to TRBJ1-2, with D tentatively TRBD1 (6 bases). V was clipped by 5 bases and J by 3 bases, with 14 bases between them. Germline assignment: CDR1 SGHRS and CDR2 YFSETQ. The CDR3 loop spans 14 amino acids.